This T cell receptor (beta chain) was identified during a study of T-cell memory formation after mild COVID-19. The CDR3 is 15 residues long. Germline V gene lookup returns CDR1 SGHAT and CDR2 FQNNGV. The J segment lost 8 bases and the V segment lost 5 bases, leaving 12 bases of the junction unmatched. The sample holds a few counts of this clonotype. What it binds is not known. TCRdb re-analysed the 5' RACE reads in MiXCR, keeping a single row per CDR3 protein. The sample has approximately 240,000 distinct CDR3 sequences, roughly 15% seen once. Findings of the study overall: For contracting clones, CD4+ ones sat mainly in CM and EM, CD8+ in EMRA. Pre-infection memory already had some responding clones, implying cross-reactive memory joined.

Input material: PBMCs or a T cell subset sorted from them (not recorded which). This TCR was recovered from a man between 18 and 35 years old who had mild COVID-19 (a few samples of this study predate the infection). Cell type and time point are not known. The chain recombines TRBV11-2 with TRBJ2-1; 7 bases line up with TRBD2. The DNA of the CDR3 is TGTGCCAGCAGCCGCCTCCTCGCGGGGGACCATGAGCAGTTCTTC. Its translation: CASSRLLAGDHEQFF.